Shown below are 18 T cell receptor beta chains from a single sample sequenced in a study of cytomegalovirus exposure and HLA in healthy donors. Primers for the PCR totalled 60 Vbeta and 13 Jbeta. The table came from immunoSEQ multiplex PCR; TCRdb's copy has only in-frame clones and leaves some out. The sample carries roughly 140,000 clones, around 80% recorded once. Sequencing used PBMCs. The receptors here all came from a female donor in good health and CMV-seronegative.

The gene calls are TRBV7-2 and TRBJ1-4, with TRBD1 as a possible D gene (6 bases). The CDR3 contains 16 residues. Looked up from germline, CDR1 is SGHTA and CDR2 is FQGNSA. V was clipped by 2 bases and J by 4 bases, with 14 bases between them. The CDR3 DNA is TGTGCCAGCAGCTTACTCGGGGGGCTTAGTAATGAAAAACTGTTTTTT. Translating it yields CASSLLGGLSNEKLFF.

This rearrangement joins TRBV15 to TRBJ1-5, with unresolved D. Trimming left V 4 bases short and J 5 bases short, with 21 bases between. The CDR3 has 17 residues. Germline V gives CDR1 LNHNV, CDR2 YYDKDF (reference sequence). The DNA for the CDR3 is TGTGCCACCAGCAAGGAGAGGTCCGATGGTCCCTATCAGCCCCAGCATTTT. As protein: CATSKERSDGPYQPQHF.

The chain has TRBV7-2 and TRBJ2-7, with D perhaps matching TRBD1 (5 bases). The CDR3 is 13 amino acids. The germline V and J ends were trimmed by 2 bases and 5 bases, with 10 bases remaining between them. Germline-derived CDR1 and CDR2 are SGHTA and FQGNSA. The CDR3 DNA follows: TGTGCCAGCAGCTTACAGGGTATCCACGAGCAGTACTTC. It translates to CASSLQGIHEQYF.

V gene TRBV28 combines with J gene TRBJ1-5; D is ambiguous. Germline-derived CDR1 and CDR2 are MDHEN and SYDVKM. The CDR3 length is 16 residues. The ends were cut back, 3 bases at V and 6 bases at J, with 18 bases in the middle. This CDR3 is CASSLSGIRNRQPQHF. The CDR3 coding sequence is TGTGCCAGCAGTTTGTCGGGGATAAGGAACCGTCAGCCCCAGCATTTT.

The rearrangement joins TRBV6-1 to TRBJ1-1; D unresolved. The CDR3 is made up of 11 amino acids. Germline lookup yields CDR1 MNHNS and CDR2 SASEGT. Between the trimmed V and J ends, which lost 10 bases and 6 bases, there was a span of 12 bases. The CDR3 DNA reads as TGTGCCACCCTTAGACTGTCTGAAGCTTTCTTT. It yields the protein CATLRLSEAFF.

The V call is TRBV6-6, the J call TRBJ1-2; 8 bases match TRBD1. The CDR3 is made up of 14 amino acids. Trimming removed 8 bases from V and 5 bases from J; junction bases left unmatched: 10. Germline assignment: CDR1 MNHNY and CDR2 SVGAGI (reference sequence). The CDR3 sequence: CASLRGQDGYGYTF. The CDR3 DNA follows: TGTGCCAGCCTCCGGGGACAGGACGGGTATGGCTACACCTTC.

The V gene is TRBV6-5, the J gene TRBJ1-2, with D possibly matching TRBD1 (5 bases). Germline V gene lookup returns CDR1 MNHEY and CDR2 SVGAGI. The CDR3 is 15 amino acids. Trimming took 6 bases from V and 4 from J, leaving 18 bases between them. The CDR3 sequence: CASSEDLRVGYGYTF. CDR3 bases: TGTGCCAGCAGCGAGGACCTCAGGGTGGGCTATGGCTACACCTTC.

This clone has more than one count but fewer than ten. The CDR3 is CASSYAGGMQETQYF. CDR3 DNA: TGTGCCAGCAGTTACGCAGGGGGGATGCAAGAGACCCAGTACTTC. This chain links TRBV6-5 with TRBJ2-5; D is perhaps TRBD1 (7 bases). Trimming took 2 bases from V and 2 from J, leaving 12 bases between them. The CDR3 has 15 residues. Germline V gene lookup returns CDR1 MNHEY and CDR2 SVGAGI.

The V gene is TRBV6-1, the J gene TRBJ1-2; no firm D call. Trimming took off 3 bases at V and 6 bases at J, with 8 bases between the two ends. The CDR3 runs to 12 residues. Per germline, CDR1 MNHNS and CDR2 SASEGT. Written as DNA, the CDR3 is TGTGCCAGCAGTGACCCCCCAGATGGCTACACCTTC. Protein sequence: CASSDPPDGYTF.

With respect to this clone: At one boundary the junction diverges from the germline segment, which might be a read error. This chain connects TRBV15 to TRBJ2-7; D is perhaps TRBD1 (5 bases). The CDR3 is made up of 14 amino acids. The germline CDR1 and CDR2 sequences are LNHNV and YYDKDF (reference sequence). The CDR3 DNA reads TGTGCCACCAACAGAGACCAGGGAACGGACGAGCAGTACTTC. Translated: CATNRDQGTDEQYF.

This clone was detected a few times. V is TRBV4-1 and J is TRBJ1-1; a weak D match, TRBD1 (6 bases). V dropped 10 bases and J dropped 4 bases, with 19 bases sitting between them. The germline CDR1 and CDR2 sequences are MGHRA and YSYEKL. CDR3 length equals 14 residues. The CDR3 loop reads CATDDPGQTTEAFF. The CDR3 bases are TGCGCCACTGACGATCCGGGACAAACCACTGAAGCTTTCTTT.

The chain has TRBV5-1 and TRBJ1-2; D is possibly TRBD1 (6 bases). This CDR3 contains 17 residues. Germline CDR1 SGHRS, CDR2 YFSETQ. V dropped 3 bases and J dropped 7 bases, with 25 bases sitting between them. CDR3 loop: CASSSTGTSIFLGGYTF. CDR3 DNA: TGCGCCAGCAGCTCCACCGGGACATCGATATTTTTGGGTGGCTACACCTTC.

The chain joins TRBV6-1 to TRBJ2-6, with a weak D call TRBD1 (6 bases). V gave up 7 bases and J gave up 2 bases, with 12 bases separating them. The CDR3 runs to 15 residues. Per the germline V gene, CDR1 is MNHNS and CDR2 is SASEGT. CDR3 sequence: CASMPGVTGANVLTF. As DNA, the CDR3 is TGTGCCAGCATGCCAGGGGTAACTGGGGCCAACGTCCTGACTTTC.

There are a few counts of this clone. This chain connects TRBV4-2 to TRBJ1-4; perhaps TRBD1 as D (5 bases). This CDR3 comprises 14 residues. V dropped 3 bases and J dropped 8 bases, with 13 bases sitting between them. Per the germline V gene, CDR1 is LGHNA and CDR2 is YNFKEQ. CDR3: CASSHGDRPEKLFF. In DNA form, the CDR3 reads TGTGCCAGCAGCCATGGAGACAGACCAGAAAAACTGTTTTTT.

The rearrangement links TRBV11-2 to TRBJ1-4; 9 positions agree with TRBD1. CDR3 length: 14 amino acids. V shed 2 bases and J 8 bases; nucleotides not matched to a gene: 3. The germline CDR1 and CDR2 sequences are SGHAT and FQNNGV. The CDR3 DNA follows: TGTGCCAGCAGCTTAAACAGGGGGCAGGAAAAACTGTTTTTT. Translation: CASSLNRGQEKLFF.

The chain employs TRBV15 and TRBJ2-5, with 7 bases matching TRBD2. The CDR3 contains 17 residues. From germline, CDR1 is LNHNV and CDR2 YYDKDF (reference sequence). V dropped 0 bases and J dropped 4; count of bases not matched to a gene: 11. CDR3 DNA: TGTGCCACCAGCAGAGATTGGGGGGGAGTGGGAGGAGAGACCCAGTACTTC. Its translation is CATSRDWGGVGGETQYF. Based on the CDR3 plus reference TRBV15 and TRBJ2-5, the full variable domain is DAMVIQNPRYQVTQFGKPVTLSCSQTLNHNVMYWYQQKSSQAPKLLFHYYDKDFNNEADTPDNFQSRRPNTSFCFLDIRSPGLGDTAMYLCATSRDWGGVGGETQYFGPGTRLLVL.

This clone was detected only once. The rearrangement joins TRBV30 to TRBJ1-2; TRBD1 is a possible D gene (5 bases). The CDR3 spans 14 residues. Trimming removed 0 bases from V and 7 bases from J, with 15 bases in between. In germline, CDR1 is GTSNPN, CDR2 SVGIG (reference sequence). As DNA, the CDR3 is TGTGCCTGGAGTGTTTCTTCCGCCGGGGGTGGCTACACCTTC. It encodes CAWSVSSAGGGYTF.

V is TRBV6-6 and J is TRBJ2-7; a possible D gene is TRBD2 (6 bases). The length of the CDR3 is 15 residues. The germline gives CDR1 MNHNY, CDR2 SVGAGI (reference sequence). Trimming removed 6 bases at V and 0 bases at J, with 15 bases between. The CDR3 loop is CASRATSWGSYEQYF. The DNA of the CDR3 is TGTGCCAGCAGGGCTACTAGCTGGGGCTCCTACGAGCAGTACTTC.